This is a list of T cell receptor beta chains from one sample in a study of cytomegalovirus exposure and HLA in healthy donors. Repertoires were generated with immunoSEQ multiplex PCR, while TCRdb's copy carries only in-frame clones and drops some. The repertoire holds roughly 180,000 clones, with approximately 84% as singletons. The material sequenced was PBMCs. The receptors stem from a man aged 30 to 45 in good health and CMV-seronegative. Each CDR3 is given with its conserved first and last residue. Each record gives: V gene, D gene, clone size, J gene, CDR3 DNA, CDR3 protein. The D gene is left open where the match is weak. The size field is filled for only some rows; it gives once, few, many or a size class.

TRBV10-2	TRBD1	-	TRBJ1-5	TGCGCCAGCAGCTCCGGGACAGTTTCGCATTTT	CASSSGTVSHF
TRBV19	TRBD1	few	TRBJ1-5	TGTGCCAGCCGGCGAAGCCTCCTGACAGGGGGTCATCAGCCCCAGCATTTT	CASRRSLLTGGHQPQHF
TRBV29-1	TRBD2	-	TRBJ2-1	TGCAGCGCCGACGGGACTAGCGGGAGCTATGAGCAGTTCTTC	CSADGTSGSYEQFF
TRBV11-3	-	-	TRBJ2-7	TGTGCCAGCAGCTTACTACTCGACAGGACTAGGTTGTACGAGCAGTACTTC	CASSLLLDRTRLYEQYF
TRBV19	TRBD1	-	TRBJ2-1	TGTGCCAGTAGTATCGTCCGGGACAGCTACAATGAGCAGTTCTTC	CASSIVRDSYNEQFF
TRBV6-1	-	-	TRBJ1-1	TGTGCCAGCAGTGAAAATGGACAGCACACTGAAGCTTTCTTT	CASSENGQHTEAFF
TRBV12-5	TRBD1	-	TRBJ2-7	TGTGCTAGTGGTTTGGGACCCCGGGACAGGGGCCTTTACGAGCAGTACTTC	CASGLGPRDRGLYEQYF
TRBV25-1	TRBD1	once	TRBJ2-7	TGTGCCAGCAGTGAATGGGGGGGACAGGGTTTCTACGAGCAGTACTTC	CASSEWGGQGFYEQYF
TRBV7-6	-	-	TRBJ2-3	TGTGCCAGCAGCGCCGTCGCGGCAGATACGCAGTATTTT	CASSAVAADTQYF
TRBV12-2	-	-	TRBJ2-1	TGTGCAAGTCGCTTAGACCCAGCGGGAGGTTCGGGTGAGCAGTTCTTC	CASRLDPAGGSGEQFF
TRBV19	-	few	TRBJ2-7	TGTGCCAGTAGCCTCCTTCAGGGCGGCGAGCAGTACTTC	CASSLLQGGEQYF
TRBV19	-	few	TRBJ1-1	TGTGCCAGCAATTCCGGGACTCATCTCACTGAAGCTTTCTTT	CASNSGTHLTEAFF
TRBV7-2	-	-	TRBJ2-4	TGTGCCAGCAGCTTAGGACGGGGAGGCGCAAACATTCAGTACTTC	CASSLGRGGANIQYF
TRBV6-1	-	-	TRBJ1-4	TGTGCCAGCAGCGACTTTACAGGGAGTAGTGAAAAACTGTTTTTT	CASSDFTGSSEKLFF
TRBV30	TRBD2	few	TRBJ2-7	TGTGCCTGGAGTGTACCGGGACTTGGGCTTAGCGGGAGGGGGTACGAGCAGTACTTC	CAWSVPGLGLSGRGYEQYF
TRBV5-6	TRBD2	-	TRBJ2-3	TGTGCCAGCAGCCCTGAAAGCGGGAGGTTAGATACGCAGTATTTT	CASSPESGRLDTQYF
TRBV4-1	-	-	TRBJ2-5	TGCGCCAGCAGCCAAGGACAGCGCGAAGAGACCCAGTACTTC	CASSQGQREETQYF
TRBV10-3	TRBD1	once	TRBJ1-1	TGTGCCATCAGGGGTGTTGGGACAGGGAGGAACACTGAAGCTTTCTTT	CAIRGVGTGRNTEAFF
TRBV6-4	TRBD1	-	TRBJ2-2	TGTGCCAGCAGTGTACAGGGGGACACCGGGGAGCTGTTTTTT	CASSVQGDTGELFF
TRBV19	TRBD1	-	TRBJ2-7	TGTGCCAGTAGTCGGGACAGGGGTTACGAGCAGTACTTC	CASSRDRGYEQYF
TRBV20-1	-	-	TRBJ2-7	TGCAGTTCAAAAGGAGAGGACGAGCAGTACTTC	CSSKGEDEQYF
TRBV7-6	TRBD1	-	TRBJ2-2	TGTGCCAGCAGCGACACAGGGGATGCGGGCGGGGAGCTGTTTTTT	CASSDTGDAGGELFF
TRBV11-2	-	-	TRBJ2-7	TGTGCCAGCAGCTCCCTAAGGCAGGGGATCATGAACGAGCAGTACTTC	CASSSLRQGIMNEQYF
TRBV28	TRBD2	-	TRBJ2-5	TGTGCCAGCGCCGGACGGCGGGGGGGCCAAGAGACCCAGTACTTC	CASAGRRGGQETQYF
TRBV15	-	-	TRBJ2-3	TGTGCCACCAGCAGAGGAGGGTCTAGCACAGATACGCAGTATTTT	CATSRGGSSTDTQYF
TRBV5-1	-	-	TRBJ2-7	TGCGCCAGCAGCAAACAGGCCCACGAGCAGTACTTC	CASSKQAHEQYF
TRBV5-1	-	-	TRBJ2-5	TGCGCCAGCAGCTTGGACGGTCGGTTAGCGGTGACGGAAGAGACCCAGTACTTC	CASSLDGRLAVTEETQYF
TRBV4-1	-	-	TRBJ1-4	TGCGCCAGCAGCCGGGGGCAAGAGGAAAAACTGTTTTTT	CASSRGQEEKLFF
TRBV28	-	-	TRBJ2-1	TGTGCCAGCAGTTCCGGCAATGAGCAGTTCTTC	CASSSGNEQFF
TRBV5-1	TRBD2	-	TRBJ2-1	TGCGCCAGCAGCTTAGGAGCGGGGGGGCCACGGGAGCAGTTCTTC	CASSLGAGGPREQFF
TRBV28	-	-	TRBJ1-2	TGTGCCAGCAGTTTTAATCGGGACTATGGCTACACCTTC	CASSFNRDYGYTF
TRBV29-1	TRBD1	-	TRBJ2-7	TGCAGCGTTAGGACAGGGTCCTACGAGCAGTACTTC	CSVRTGSYEQYF
TRBV11-3	-	once	TRBJ2-5	TGTGCCAGCAGCTTATCCCCTGACAGAAAAGAGACCCAGTACTTC	CASSLSPDRKETQYF
TRBV5-6	TRBD1	once	TRBJ2-5	TGTGCCAGCAGCAGCAACAGGGGTTCTATTGTCGGTTCCCAGTACTTC	CASSSNRGSIVGSQYF
TRBV11-2	TRBD1	few	TRBJ2-5	TGTGCCAGCAGCTTAACGGGACAGCGCGAGACCCAGTACTTC	CASSLTGQRETQYF
TRBV27	TRBD1	-	TRBJ2-7	TGTGCCAGCAGTTCCCCGGGCCCACCGGGACAGGGGCACCACGAGCAGTACTTC	CASSSPGPPGQGHHEQYF
TRBV9	-	-	TRBJ1-2	TGTGCCAGCAGCGTAGGACCTTCGGGAGGTTCCTATGGCTACACCTTC	CASSVGPSGGSYGYTF
TRBV1	-	-	TRBJ1-4	TGCACCAGCAGCCAAGATCCAGGGCACGTTAATGAAAAACTGTTTTTT	CTSSQDPGHVNEKLFF
TRBV11-2	TRBD2	-	TRBJ2-3	TGTGCCAGCAGCTACGGACTAGCGGGGCCTAGCACAGATACGCAGTATTTT	CASSYGLAGPSTDTQYF
TRBV19	TRBD2	-	TRBJ2-3	TGTGCCAGTAGTATAGTTACTAGCGTAACAGATACGCAGTATTTT	CASSIVTSVTDTQYF
TRBV6-5	TRBD1	once	TRBJ2-5	TGTGCCAGCAGTTACACCTGGACAGGCCTAGAGACCCAGTACTTC	CASSYTWTGLETQYF
TRBV4-2	TRBD1	-	TRBJ2-7	TGTGCCAGCAGCCAGGGATCGGGACAGTCGAACTTC	CASSQGSGQSNF
TRBV2	-	-	TRBJ2-3	TGTGCCAGCATTCTAGGACTGGCGCGCGCAGATACGCAGTATTTT	CASILGLARADTQYF
TRBV11-3	-	-	TRBJ2-5	TGTGCCAGCAGCCCCTTGGGTCGGGAAGAGACCCAGTACTTC	CASSPLGREETQYF
TRBV5-3	-	once	TRBJ2-1	TGTGCCAGAAGTTTGAACGGCAATGAGCAGTTCTTC	CARSLNGNEQFF
TRBV6-5	TRBD1	-	TRBJ2-7	TGTGCCAGCAACGGACAGGGTGGCTACGAGCAGTACTTC	CASNGQGGYEQYF
TRBV11-2	TRBD1	-	TRBJ1-4	TGTGCCAGCAGCTTACATATCCCGGGGACAGGGTACGATGAAAAACTGTTTTTT	CASSLHIPGTGYDEKLFF
TRBV7-3	-	few	TRBJ2-2	TGTGCCAGCAGCGCTCACAGGAACACCGGGGAGCTGTTTTTT	CASSAHRNTGELFF